This T cell receptor (beta chain) was retrieved from a study of blood T cell repertoires in COVID-19. Study background: Samples taken during acute and convalescent COVID-19 were collected in the United States, Italy and Spain. PBMCs, B-cell-depleted T cells, or T cells were the source of the cDNA or gDNA that made up the material.

Original data processing: How many nucleated cells were present was estimated from reference gene primer amplification. Clones were read by immunoSEQ multiplex PCR, and TCRdb kept only the in-frame ones, dropping some. V, J and clone size are those of that table, while D and trimming were read from the DNA. The data contain about 270,000 clones, roughly 84% of them singletons. V dropped 2 bases and J dropped 9; count of bases not matched to a gene: 6. The CDR3 has 14 amino acids. From germline, CDR1 is MNHNY and CDR2 SVGAGI (reference sequence). Sample: peripheral blood. This rearrangement joins TRBV6-6 to TRBJ2-1; 8 bases map to TRBD1. The source is a woman under 30 with acute or convalescent COVID-19. CDR3 residues: CASSYPTDRGEQFF. The CDR3 DNA sequence: TGTGCCAGCAGTTACCCTACCGACAGGGGTGAGCAGTTCTTC.